This T cell receptor (beta chain) is from a study of T-cell memory formation after mild COVID-19. Germline loops: CDR1 SGHTA, CDR2 FQGNSA. Deletions cut 3 bases from V and 7 bases from J, with 10 bases between. The CDR3 runs to 13 residues. This clonotype was picked up many times. TCRdb re-analysed the 5' RACE reads in MiXCR, keeping a single row per CDR3 protein. The sample contains 200,000 to 250,000 distinct CDR3 sequences, approximately 10% of which appear only once. This TCR derives from a man between 18 and 35 years old who had mild COVID-19 (a few samples of this study predate the infection). Cell type and time point are not known. The chain has TRBV7-2 and TRBJ2-1, with D uncertain. Sequenced: PBMCs or a T cell subset sorted from them (not recorded which). The CDR3 sequence is CASSFAWANEQFF. The CDR3 nucleotides are TGTGCCAGCAGCTTCGCCTGGGCTAATGAGCAGTTCTTC.